Shown below are 15 T cell receptor beta chains from a single sample sequenced in a study of shared clonotypes between healthy human individuals. Sequencing used immunoSEQ multiplex PCR; TCRdb keeps in-frame clones, though not all of them. The sample carries 470,000 or so clones, about 72% recorded once. The sample consisted of PBMCs. These receptor sequences come from a middle-aged woman in good health. Some clones in this sample may be carry-over from other donors' samples.

The chain uses TRBV29-1 and TRBJ1-2; the match to TRBD1 covers 8 bases. Germline assignment: CDR1 SQVTM and CDR2 ANQGSEA. The CDR3 runs to 13 residues. Trimming cost V 4 bases and J 3 bases; bases outside gene matches: 4. The CDR3 coding sequence is TGCAGCGTTGTTTCAGGGGGCGACTATGGCTACACCTTC. Its protein is CSVVSGGDYGYTF.

The chain joins TRBV5-4 to TRBJ2-7, with D perhaps being TRBD1 or TRBD2 (5 bases each). CDR3 size: 15 residues. Germline lookup yields CDR1 SGHNT and CDR2 YYREEE (reference sequence). The V end lost 4 bases, the J end lost 7 bases, and 21 bases lay between the germline ends. CDR3: CASSKGTSESGEQYF. CDR3 DNA sequence: TGTGCCAGCAGCAAGGGGACCTCTGAGTCTGGTGAGCAGTACTTC.

Only one count was recorded for this clone. The chain uses TRBV7-2 and TRBJ2-3, with D possibly TRBD1 on 6 matching bases. The germline CDR1 and CDR2 sequences are SGHTA and FQGNSA. CDR3 size: 15 residues. Between the trimmed V and J ends, which lost 1 base and 0 bases, there was a span of 8 bases. The CDR3 reads CASSLDRASTDTQYF. CDR3 coding DNA: TGTGCCAGCAGCTTAGACAGGGCTAGCACAGATACGCAGTATTTT.

J is TRBJ2-3 and V is TRBV4-2, with D perhaps matching TRBD2 (5 bases). The germline CDR1 and CDR2 sequences are LGHNA and YNFKEQ. V was clipped by 5 bases and J by 2 bases, with 17 bases between them. The CDR3 has 16 amino acids. CDR3 sequence reads: CASSLGVGGHTDTQYF. The CDR3 DNA reads as TGTGCCAGCAGCTTGGGAGTGGGCGGGCACACAGATACGCAGTATTTT.

For this clone: This specimen includes other DNA sequences encoding the same CDR3. The chain joins TRBV5-1 to TRBJ2-5; weak D call: TRBD1 (5 bases). The CDR3 loop spans 12 amino acids. Germline V CDR1 and CDR2: SGHRS, YFSETQ. Trimming removed 4 bases from V and 5 bases from J, with 9 bases in between. In nucleotides, the CDR3 is TGCGCCAGCAGCCTGGGGCAGGAGACCCAGTACTTC. This sequence encodes CASSLGQETQYF.

This chain links TRBV6-1 with TRBJ2-2; TRBD2 is a possible D gene (5 bases). CDR1 and CDR2 (germline): MNHNS, SASEGT. The CDR3 runs 13 residues. Trimming took off 10 bases at V and 8 bases at J, with 17 bases between the two ends. The CDR3 nucleotides are TGTGCCACCCGGACCGGGAAGCAAGGGGAGCTGTTTTTT. It is translated as CATRTGKQGELFF.

The rearrangement joins TRBV28 to TRBJ1-4; D not resolved. Germline loops: CDR1 MDHEN, CDR2 SYDVKM. V was pared by 4 bases and J by 0 bases, with 3 bases between. This CDR3 contains 13 residues. The CDR3 is CASSWATNEKLFF. The DNA for the CDR3 is TGTGCCAGCAGTTGGGCAACTAATGAAAAACTGTTTTTT.

This clone has just a few counts. This chain connects TRBV7-8 to TRBJ2-1; D is unresolved. Trimming removed 1 base from V and 4 bases from J, with 8 bases in between. The CDR3 covers 14 residues. The germline CDR1 and CDR2 sequences are SGHVS and FQNEAQ. CDR3 sequence reads: CASSLVESYNEQFF. For the CDR3, the DNA is TGTGCCAGCAGCTTAGTAGAATCTTACAATGAGCAGTTCTTC.

This chain uses TRBV5-4 with TRBJ2-3, with D perhaps matching TRBD2 (6 bases). With 6 bases removed from V and 6 bases from J, the gap between germline ends came to 14 bases. Per the germline V gene, CDR1 is SGHNT and CDR2 is YYREEE (reference sequence). The CDR3 spans 13 residues. The CDR3 spells CASNAGLGDTQYF. The CDR3 DNA reads as TGTGCCAGCAACGCGGGGTTGGGGGATACGCAGTATTTT.

This sequence joins TRBV5-1 and TRBJ2-7; possible D gene TRBD2, 8 bases. The length of the CDR3 is 15 residues. Germline V lookup: CDR1 SGHRS, CDR2 YFSETQ. V gave up 4 bases and J gave up 7 bases, with 21 bases separating them. CDR3: CASSTWTGPGGEQYF. The CDR3 bases are TGCGCCAGCAGCACCTGGACAGGCCCGGGAGGGGAGCAGTACTTC.

This clone was recorded many times. The chain is built from TRBV7-2 and TRBJ2-2, with D uncertain. Germline CDR1 is SGHTA and CDR2 is FQGNSA. V was pared by 2 bases and J by 0 bases, with 4 bases between. This CDR3 is built from 14 residues. CDR3: CASSLNSNTGELFF. In nucleotides, the CDR3 is TGTGCCAGCAGCTTAAACTCGAACACCGGGGAGCTGTTTTTT.

The rearrangement uses TRBV6-5 and TRBJ1-5; D gene uncertain. Trimming cost V 8 bases and J 0 bases, with 8 bases left between them. Germline CDR1 reads MNHEY; CDR2 reads SVGAGI. There are 13 residues in the CDR3. The CDR3 sequence is CASRPNSNQPQHF. The CDR3 DNA reads TGTGCCAGCCGACCCAATAGCAATCAGCCCCAGCATTTT.

This chain links TRBV10-3 with TRBJ2-2, with 9 bases matching TRBD1. The CDR3 spans 15 residues. Germline V gene lookup returns CDR1 ENHRY and CDR2 SYGVKD. Germline trimming cut 4 bases from V and 9 bases from J; bases unmatched to any gene: 9. The CDR3 region is CAISAWTGVSRELFF. In DNA form, the CDR3 reads TGTGCCATCAGTGCCTGGACAGGGGTCAGCCGGGAGCTGTTTTTT.

The chain combines TRBV15 with TRBJ1-6; 10 bases map to TRBD1. Germline V gene data show CDR1 as LNHNV and CDR2 as YYDKDF (reference sequence). This CDR3 spans 14 amino acids. J gave up 6 bases and V 5 bases, and 1 base lay outside the gene matches. DNA of the CDR3: TGTGCCACCAGCCGGGACAGGGGTAATTCACCCCTCCACTTT. Translated: CATSRDRGNSPLHF.

The J gene is TRBJ1-4, the V gene TRBV2; D remains ambiguous. Germline V gene data show CDR1 as SNHLY and CDR2 as FYNNEI. This CDR3 has 13 amino acids. Trimming took off 8 bases at V and 8 bases at J, with 15 bases between the two ends. The CDR3 reads CASGRAPREKLFF. CDR3 in DNA: TGTGCCAGCGGGCGTGCGCCGAGGGAAAAACTGTTTTTT.